This TCR beta chain was retrieved from a study of neoadjuvant anti-PD-1 for oral cavity cancer. CDR1 and CDR2 (germline): SGHTA, FQGNSA. The CDR3 sequence is 16 residues long. J gave up 9 bases and V 5 bases, and 13 bases lay outside the gene matches. Regarding this clone: The antigen is not known.

The repertoire was sequenced with immunoSEQ multiplex PCR; TCRdb's copy has only in-frame clones and lacks some. Counted here are 40,000 to 50,000 clones, approximately 80% occurring once; the ten biggest clones make up about 5%. Specified time point: after neoadjuvant nivolumab, at surgical resection. Stage II-IVA oral cavity squamous cell carcinoma was new and untreated by systemic or radiation therapy. Cohort: HPV-negative, locally advanced oral cavity squamous cell carcinoma patients. Analysis of PBMCs was direct, with no culture step. Study-level findings and limits: Pretreatment Treg/Th17 ratio correlated inversely with post-treatment tumor clonality.

The sequence was obtained from a person between 40 and 80 years old with oral cavity squamous cell carcinoma. Sequenced here: PBMCs, sampled after nivolumab (anti-PD-1) treatment. This chain joins TRBV7-2 and TRBJ2-7, with 13 bases matching TRBD2. The CDR3 DNA sequence: TGTGCCAGCAGCCACGGGACTAGCGGGGCGGCAGGAGGGCAGTACTTC. Protein product: CASSHGTSGAAGGQYF.